One sample yielded the 24 T cell receptor beta chains listed below, sequenced in a study of OX40 agonist ivuxolimab in advanced cancers. Only in-frame clones appear in the TCRdb table, and some are missing; sequencing was by immunoSEQ multiplex PCR. The repertoire holds over 75,000 clones, with 85% to 95% as singletons. Material: CD4+ or CD8+ T cells sorted from blood, obtained in a trial of the OX40 agonist ivuxolimab. These receptors were collected from an adult with an advanced solid tumor such as melanoma, head and neck, liver or kidney cancer.

This chain links TRBV27 with TRBJ2-6, with D tentatively TRBD2 (7 bases). CDR1 is MNHEY, CDR2 SMNVEV, per germline (reference sequence). The V gene lost 8 bases and the J gene lost 8 bases, with 16 bases spanning the gap. The CDR3 runs 14 residues. The CDR3 nucleotides read TGTGCCAGCGGACACAGGGAGGGGACCAACGTCCTGACTTTC. Translation: CASGHREGTNVLTF.

This rearrangement joins TRBV7-2 to TRBJ2-3, with D possibly being TRBD2 (5 bases). V was clipped by 5 bases and J by 4 bases, with 10 bases between them. The CDR3 consists of 13 residues. The germline V gene has CDR1 SGHTA and CDR2 FQGNSA. The CDR3 here is CASSPIGADTQYF. The CDR3, as DNA: TGTGCCAGCAGCCCCATCGGGGCAGATACGCAGTATTTT.

V and J are TRBV6-5 and TRBJ1-1, with no clear D. Per germline, CDR1 MNHEY and CDR2 SVGAGI. Trimming cost V 2 bases and J 11 bases, with 15 bases left between them. CDR3 length equals 13 residues. In DNA, the CDR3 is TGTGCCAGCAGTTACCCTCACCCGGGCGTCGCTTTCTTT. It yields the protein CASSYPHPGVAFF.

V is TRBV27 and J is TRBJ2-3; TRBD2 aligns across 7 bases. J was trimmed by 0 bases and V by 7 bases; bases with no gene match: 7. CDR3 length: 15 residues. Germline V gene data show CDR1 as MNHEY and CDR2 as SMNVEV (reference sequence). The CDR3 DNA reads TGTGCCAGCAAACTAGCGTCGACTAGCACAGATACGCAGTATTTT. This gives the protein CASKLASTSTDTQYF.

The J gene is TRBJ1-5, the V gene TRBV7-6; 9 bases map to TRBD1. This CDR3 comprises 15 residues. Germline CDR1 is SGHVS and CDR2 is FNYEAQ. The J segment lost 3 bases and the V segment lost 5 bases, leaving 5 bases of the junction unmatched. The CDR3 DNA is TGTGCCAGCAGCGCCGGGACAGGGATCAATCAGCCCCAGCATTTT. Its translation is CASSAGTGINQPQHF.

This clone was detected only once. The chain couples TRBV21-1 to TRBJ1-1; the DNA was not compared with TRBD1, the D call given in the table. TRBV21-1 is designated a pseudogene. This CDR3 is 15 amino acids long. The CDR3 spells CASSPRGTGNTEAFF. CDR3 in DNA: TGTGCCAGCAGCCCTAGGGGGACAGGGAACACTGAAGCTTTCTTT.

This clone has more than one count but fewer than ten. The rearrangement links TRBV19 to TRBJ1-3; D ambiguous. Trimming took off 9 bases at V and 0 bases at J, with 15 bases between the two ends. The CDR3 loop spans 15 amino acids. From germline, CDR1 is LNHDA and CDR2 SQIVND (reference sequence). The CDR3 DNA sequence: TGTGCCAGCGAGGTCTACAGCCACTCTGGAAACACCATATATTTT. This encodes CASEVYSHSGNTIYF.

The chain recombines TRBV7-9 with TRBJ2-1; TRBD2 aligns across 9 bases. The CDR3 has 14 amino acids. V shed 7 bases, J shed 6 bases, and the junction held 7 bases outside the gene matches. The germline CDR1 and CDR2 sequences are SEHNR and FQNEAQ (reference sequence). The CDR3 DNA reads TGTGCCAGCAACTCCGGGACTAGCCGCAATGAGCAGTTCTTC. Amino acids: CASNSGTSRNEQFF. The full variable domain, with the rest looked up from reference TRBV7-9 and TRBJ2-1, is DTGVSQNPRHKITKRGQNVTFRCDPISEHNRLYWYRQTLGQGPEFLTYFQNEAQLEKSRLLSDRFSAERPKGSFSTLEIQRTEQGDSAMYLCASNSGTSRNEQFFGPGTRLTVL.

The rearrangement links TRBV6-5 to TRBJ1-2; 7 nucleotides match TRBD1. The CDR3 covers 14 residues. J lost 0 bases, V lost 5 bases, and 3 bases had no gene match. Germline assignment: CDR1 MNHEY and CDR2 SVGAGI. The CDR3 here is CASSPDRANYGYTF. The CDR3 DNA reads TGTGCCAGCAGTCCCGACAGGGCTAACTATGGCTACACCTTC.

The J gene is TRBJ2-3, the V gene TRBV27; tentative D call: TRBD2 (6 bases). There are 16 residues in the CDR3. V was cut by 3 bases and J by 0 bases, with 13 bases left in between. Germline values: CDR1 MNHEY, CDR2 SMNVEV (reference sequence). The CDR3 DNA sequence: TGTGCCAGCAGTTTGTTCGGGGGATCTAGCACAGATACGCAGTATTTT. Its protein is CASSLFGGSSTDTQYF.

The rearrangement uses TRBV7-9 and TRBJ1-3, with D perhaps matching TRBD1 (6 bases). The V gene lost 5 bases and the J gene lost 0 bases, with 8 bases spanning the gap. The CDR3 consists of 14 residues. Germline V gives CDR1 SEHNR, CDR2 FQNEAQ (reference sequence). The CDR3 DNA reads as TGTGCCAGCAGCCCCAGGGGCTCTGGAAACACCATATATTTT. This translates into CASSPRGSGNTIYF.

The gene calls are TRBV2 and TRBJ2-7; weak D call: TRBD1 (6 bases). Trimming shortened V by 3 bases and J by 0 bases, and 6 bases separated the two germline ends. Germline lookup yields CDR1 SNHLY and CDR2 FYNNEI. This CDR3 spans 13 amino acids. This chain's CDR3 is CASSEDSSYEQYF. Here the CDR3 DNA reads TGTGCCAGCAGTGAGGACAGCTCCTACGAGCAGTACTTC.

The table lists this clone with a few counts. The V gene is TRBV5-4, the J gene TRBJ1-2; D possibly corresponds to TRBD1 (6 bases). The CDR3 has 11 residues. CDR1 SGHNT and CDR2 YYREEE come from the germline V gene (reference sequence). V was clipped by 3 bases and J by 8 bases, with 8 bases between them. This chain's CDR3 is CASSSQGGYTF. CDR3 sequence (DNA): TGTGCCAGCAGCTCCCAGGGGGGCTACACCTTC.

The J gene is TRBJ1-4, the V gene TRBV4-1; tentatively, D is TRBD1 (6 bases). This CDR3 region has 20 residues. V lost 2 bases, J lost 0 bases, and 22 bases lay in between. Germline V gene data show CDR1 as MGHRA and CDR2 as YSYEKL. Here the CDR3 reads CASSQHGQLSGLATNEKLFF. The CDR3 DNA follows: TGCGCCAGCAGCCAACACGGACAGTTATCGGGGCTTGCAACTAATGAAAAACTGTTTTTT.

The chain links TRBV27 to TRBJ1-1; no clear D. CDR1 and CDR2 (germline): MNHEY, SMNVEV (reference sequence). The V end was cut by 8 bases, the J end by 1 base, with 5 bases between. The CDR3 sequence is 11 residues long. DNA for the CDR3: TGTGCCAGCGGATGGAACACTGAAGCTTTCTTT. This translates into CASGWNTEAFF.

This chain links TRBV29-1 with TRBJ1-2; D remains unclear. This CDR3 spans 13 amino acids. V was pared by 0 bases and J by 4 bases, with 9 bases between. Germline values: CDR1 SQVTM, CDR2 ANQGSEA. CDR3 nucleotide sequence: TGCAGCGTTGAAGACGGGGAACCCTATGGCTACACCTTC. As protein: CSVEDGEPYGYTF.

The chain has TRBV27 and TRBJ2-1, with 13 bases fitting TRBD2. The V gene end was trimmed by 5 bases and the J gene end by 4 bases; junction bases not matched to a gene: 8. Germline V gene lookup returns CDR1 MNHEY and CDR2 SMNVEV (reference sequence). The CDR3 runs 17 residues. The CDR3 spells CASSLQPGLAGYNEQFF. CDR3 sequence (DNA): TGTGCCAGCAGTCTCCAACCGGGACTAGCGGGGTACAATGAGCAGTTCTTC.

This chain joins TRBV28 and TRBJ1-5; D remains unclear. Trimming shortened V by 6 bases and J by 0 bases, and 9 bases separated the two germline ends. There are 14 residues in the CDR3. CDR1 is MDHEN and CDR2 is SYDVKM in the germline V gene. CDR3 residues: CASSDIYSNQPQHF. The CDR3 nucleotides are TGTGCCAGCAGCGACATTTATAGCAATCAGCCCCAGCATTTT.

The chain employs TRBV29-1 and TRBJ2-1, with D perhaps matching TRBD1 or TRBD2 (6 bases each). This CDR3 is built from 14 residues. Trimming pared 7 bases from V and 4 bases from J, leaving 17 bases between. Per germline, CDR1 SQVTM and CDR2 ANQGSEA. CDR3 nucleotide sequence: TGCAGCGGGACAGATTGGGGGGCTTACAATGAGCAGTTCTTC. Translated: CSGTDWGAYNEQFF.

This chain uses TRBV4-3 with TRBJ2-1; D remains ambiguous. From germline, CDR1 is LGHNA and CDR2 YSLEER. With 4 bases removed from V and 3 bases from J, the gap between germline ends came to 7 bases. This CDR3 region has 13 residues. CDR3 bases: TGCGCCAGCAGCCCCGGGTTCTACAATGAGCAGTTCTTC. It encodes CASSPGFYNEQFF.

The V and J genes are TRBV5-4 and TRBJ2-3; D gene unclear. The CDR3 runs 14 residues. Trimming shortened V by 1 base and J by 2 bases, and 8 bases separated the two germline ends. Germline-derived CDR1 and CDR2 are SGHNT and YYREEE (reference sequence). The CDR3, as DNA: TGTGCCAGCAGCTTGATAACAACCACAGATACGCAGTATTTT. Its protein is CASSLITTTDTQYF.

CDR3 DNA: TGTGCCAGCAGTTTATTAGGCAGTTGGAACACTGAAGCTTTCTTT. Its translation is CASSLLGSWNTEAFF. V and J are TRBV27 and TRBJ1-1; D is unresolved. V lost 1 base and J lost 1, with 10 bases in between. The CDR3 is 15 amino acids. From germline, CDR1 is MNHEY and CDR2 SMNVEV (reference sequence).

This clone has just one count. The rearrangement links TRBV5-6 to TRBJ1-2, with unresolved D. Deletions cut 0 bases from V and 4 bases from J, with 10 bases between. CDR3 length equals 14 residues. CDR1 is SGHDT, CDR2 YYEEEE, per germline. CDR3 bases: TGTGCCAGCAGCTTGGAGGCCGTATTCTATGGCTACACCTTC. This codes for CASSLEAVFYGYTF.

This rearrangement joins TRBV4-1 to TRBJ1-4, with 8 bases matching TRBD1. This CDR3 is 14 amino acids long. V shed 3 bases and J 7 bases; nucleotides not matched to a gene: 4. Germline CDR1 reads MGHRA; CDR2 reads YSYEKL. DNA of the CDR3: TGCGCCAGCAGCCAGGGACAGGTTGCTGAAAAACTGTTTTTT. Its translation is CASSQGQVAEKLFF.